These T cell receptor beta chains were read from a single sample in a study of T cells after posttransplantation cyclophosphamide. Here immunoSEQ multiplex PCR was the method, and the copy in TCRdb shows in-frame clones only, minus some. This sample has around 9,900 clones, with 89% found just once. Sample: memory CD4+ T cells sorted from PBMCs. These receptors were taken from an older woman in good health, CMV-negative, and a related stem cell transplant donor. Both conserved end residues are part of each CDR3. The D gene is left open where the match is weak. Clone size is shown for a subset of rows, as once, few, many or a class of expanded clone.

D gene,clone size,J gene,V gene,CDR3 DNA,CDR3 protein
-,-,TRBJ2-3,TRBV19,TGTGCCAGTAGTATTGCGGGCCCCGATACGCAGTATTTT,CASSIAGPDTQYF
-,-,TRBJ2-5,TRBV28,TGTGCCAGCAGCCTACGCGACAGCCCTGTCCGAGAGACCCAGTACTTC,CASSLRDSPVRETQYF
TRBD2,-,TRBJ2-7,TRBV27,TGTGCCAGCAGGGGGGCTGGACTAGCGATCTACGAGCAGTACTTC,CASRGAGLAIYEQYF
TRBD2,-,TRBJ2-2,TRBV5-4,TGTGCCAGCAGCTTGGCGGGGGGACTGGCTAGCGGGAGTACCGGGGAGCTGTTTTTT,CASSLAGGLASGSTGELFF
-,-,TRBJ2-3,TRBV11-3,TGTGCCAGCAGTCATACGGGGGTCGGTCCAGATACGCAGTATTTT,CASSHTGVGPDTQYF
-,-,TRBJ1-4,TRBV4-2,TGTGCCAGCAGCCCACAGGGAAATGAAAAACTGTTTTTT,CASSPQGNEKLFF
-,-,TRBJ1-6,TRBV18,TGTGCCAGCTCACCGTTACAGGCCTTCAGCTCCTATAATTCACCCCTCCACTTT,CASSPLQAFSSYNSPLHF
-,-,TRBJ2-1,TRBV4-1,TGCGCCAGCACCCCCGGGGGATACAATGAGCAGTTCTTC,CASTPGGYNEQFF
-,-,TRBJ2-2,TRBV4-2,TGTGCCAGCAGCCAAGATCTGGCTAGCCGGAGCGGGGAGCTGTTTTTT,CASSQDLASRSGELFF
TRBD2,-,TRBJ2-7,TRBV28,TGTGCCAGCAGTTCTCGACTAGCGGGAATCTCCTACGAGCAGTACTTC,CASSSRLAGISYEQYF
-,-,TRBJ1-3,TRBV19,TGTGCCAGTAGTGAGCGGGGTGCTGGAAACACCATATATTTT,CASSERGAGNTIYF
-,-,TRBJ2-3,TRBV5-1,TGCGCCAGCAGCTTAAGGGGAACCCACCAAGATACGCAGTATTTT,CASSLRGTHQDTQYF
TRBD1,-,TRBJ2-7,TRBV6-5,TGTGCCAGCAGTTACGACAGGGGGCACGAGCAGTACTTC,CASSYDRGHEQYF
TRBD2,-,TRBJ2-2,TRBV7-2,TGTGCCAGCAGCTTAGCCGGGGGGGGAATAACCGGGGAGCTGTTTTTT,CASSLAGGGITGELFF
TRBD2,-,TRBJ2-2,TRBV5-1,TGCGCCAGCAGCTCGAAGACTAGCGGAAACACCGGGGAGCTGTTTTTT,CASSSKTSGNTGELFF
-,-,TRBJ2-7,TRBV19,TGTGCCAGTAGTCTTCAGGGGCGGTACGAGCAGTACTTC,CASSLQGRYEQYF
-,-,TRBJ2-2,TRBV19,TGTGCCAGCCGGACAGCATACTTGTCCGGGGAGCTGTTTTTT,CASRTAYLSGELFF
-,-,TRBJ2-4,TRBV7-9,TGTGCCAGCAGCCTAGAGGTCCAGGGTCTTACCAAAAACATTCAGTACTTC,CASSLEVQGLTKNIQYF
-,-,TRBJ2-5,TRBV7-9,TGTGCCAGCAGCTCTCAAGAGACCCAGTACTTC,CASSSQETQYF
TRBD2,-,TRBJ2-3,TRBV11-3,TGTGCCAGCAGCCCCGCTAGCGGGAATACAGATACGCAGTATTTT,CASSPASGNTDTQYF
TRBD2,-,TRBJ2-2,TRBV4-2,TGTGCCAGCAGCCAGGGGGGACTAGCGGGTCTCGCGAACACCGGGGAGCTGTTTTTT,CASSQGGLAGLANTGELFF
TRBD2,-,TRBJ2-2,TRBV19,TGTGCCAGTAGTATGGGGGGGGTGGGGGCGAACACCGGGGAGCTGTTTTTT,CASSMGGVGANTGELFF
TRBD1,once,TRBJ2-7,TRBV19,TGTGCCAGTAGTCCCCAGGGGGTGAGCTCCTACGAGCAGTACTTC,CASSPQGVSSYEQYF
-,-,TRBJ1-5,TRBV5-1,TGCGCCAGCAGCTTAGCGGGGAATAGCAATCAGCCCCAGCATTTT,CASSLAGNSNQPQHF
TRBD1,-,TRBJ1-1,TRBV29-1,TGCAGCACTCTGGGACAGGGGGTAACGGGGGAAGCTTTCTTT,CSTLGQGVTGEAFF
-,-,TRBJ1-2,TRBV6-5,TGTGCCACCAAAGCCACTAACTATGGCTACACCTTC,CATKATNYGYTF
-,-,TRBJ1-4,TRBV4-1,TGCGCCAGCACCCCCGGGGGGGATGAAAAACTGTTTTTT,CASTPGGDEKLFF
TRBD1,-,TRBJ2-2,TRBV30,TGTGCCTGGAGGTCTCAGGGGGCTGTCACCGGGGAGCTGTTTTTT,CAWRSQGAVTGELFF
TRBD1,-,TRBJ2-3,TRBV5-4,TGTGCTACAGGGGATGGCACAGATACGCAGTATTTT,CATGDGTDTQYF
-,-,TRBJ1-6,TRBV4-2,TGTGCCAGCAGCCAAGATAGGGCAGGGCGTAACCTCCACTTT,CASSQDRAGRNLHF
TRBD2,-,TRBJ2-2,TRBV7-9,TGTGCCAGCAGGCGACCGGGACTAGCTACCGGGGAGCTGTTTTTT,CASRRPGLATGELFF
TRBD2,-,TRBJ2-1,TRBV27,TGTGCCAGCAGTGGTAGCGGGAGCAATGAGCAGTTCTTC,CASSGSGSNEQFF
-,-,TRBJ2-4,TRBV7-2,TGTGCCAGCAGCTTAGTTCCCGGACAGCCCATTCAGTACTTC,CASSLVPGQPIQYF
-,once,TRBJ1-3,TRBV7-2,TGTGCCAGCAGCTTAGCAGGGGTTGGAAACACCATATATTTT,CASSLAGVGNTIYF
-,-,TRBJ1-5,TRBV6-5,TGTGCCAGCAGTTATAGTCCCAATCAGCCCCAGCATTTT,CASSYSPNQPQHF
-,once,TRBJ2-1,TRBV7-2,TGTGCCAGCAGCTTTTCCCTAGCAGGGGCCGGTGAGCAGTTCTTC,CASSFSLAGAGEQFF
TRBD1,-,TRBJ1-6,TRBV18,TGTGCCAGCTCACCCGGGACAGTATCACCCCTCCACTTT,CASSPGTVSPLHF
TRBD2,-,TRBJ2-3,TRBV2,TGTGCCAGCAAAAGGACTAGCGGTACTGGGTTAAATACGCAGTATTTT,CASKRTSGTGLNTQYF
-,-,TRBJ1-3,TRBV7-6,TGTGCCAGCAGCTCCGCGGGGTTCTCTGGAAACACCATATATTTT,CASSSAGFSGNTIYF
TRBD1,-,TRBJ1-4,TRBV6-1,TGTGCCAGCAGCCCTCCGGGACAGGTTAATGAAAAACTGTTTTTT,CASSPPGQVNEKLFF
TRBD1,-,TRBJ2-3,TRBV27,TGTGCCAGCAGTTTAACGGGACCGGGGACAGGGGGAACAGATACGCAGTATTTT,CASSLTGPGTGGTDTQYF
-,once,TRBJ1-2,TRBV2,TGTGCCAGCGGGGGGGCAGTTGGCTACACCTTC,CASGGAVGYTF
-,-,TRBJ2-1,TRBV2,TGTGCCAGCAGTGTCCTCCCCGGGATTAATGAGCAGTTCTTC,CASSVLPGINEQFF
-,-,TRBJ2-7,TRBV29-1,TGCAGCGTGGAGGGGGGGTCCGAGCAGTACTTC,CSVEGGSEQYF
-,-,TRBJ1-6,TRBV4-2,TGTGCCAGCAGCCAAGCCCAGGGCCTTGGGTCACCCCTCCACTTT,CASSQAQGLGSPLHF
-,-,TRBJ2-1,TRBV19,TGTGCCAGTTCCCCCCGGGGGTACAATGAGCAGTTCTTC,CASSPRGYNEQFF
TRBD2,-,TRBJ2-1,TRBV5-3,TGTGCCAGAAGCTCCGGTGTAGCGGGAAAAGGCAATGAGCAGTTCTTC,CARSSGVAGKGNEQFF
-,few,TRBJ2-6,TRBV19,TGTGCCAGTAGTTTAACAGGGCTCTCTGGGGCCAACGTCCTGACTTTC,CASSLTGLSGANVLTF
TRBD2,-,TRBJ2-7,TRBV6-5,TGTGCCAGCAGTTACGGAGCGGGAGGGACCTACGAGCAGTACTTC,CASSYGAGGTYEQYF
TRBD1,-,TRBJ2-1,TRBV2,TGTGCCAGCACATTGCAGGGGGTCAACAATGAGCAGTTCTTC,CASTLQGVNNEQFF
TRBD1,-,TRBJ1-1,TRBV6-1,TGTGCCAGCAGTGGAACTAGACAGGGGGCGTCCACTGAAGCTTTCTTT,CASSGTRQGASTEAFF
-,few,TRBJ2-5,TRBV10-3,TGTGCCATCAGTGACAGGGGAGAGACCCAGTACTTC,CAISDRGETQYF